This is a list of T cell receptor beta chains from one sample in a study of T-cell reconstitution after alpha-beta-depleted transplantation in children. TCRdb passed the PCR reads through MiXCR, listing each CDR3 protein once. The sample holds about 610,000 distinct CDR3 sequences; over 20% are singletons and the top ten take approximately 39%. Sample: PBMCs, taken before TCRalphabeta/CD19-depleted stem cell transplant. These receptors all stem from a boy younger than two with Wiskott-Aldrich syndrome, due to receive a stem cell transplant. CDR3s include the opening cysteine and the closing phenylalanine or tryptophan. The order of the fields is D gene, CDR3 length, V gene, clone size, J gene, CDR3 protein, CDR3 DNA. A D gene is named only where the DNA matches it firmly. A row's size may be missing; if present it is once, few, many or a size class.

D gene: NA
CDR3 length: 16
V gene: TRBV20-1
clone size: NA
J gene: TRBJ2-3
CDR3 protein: CSARDGRGPALGTQYF
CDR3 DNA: TGCAGTGCTAGAGATGGTCGGGGGCCCGCTCTAGGTACGCAGTATTTT

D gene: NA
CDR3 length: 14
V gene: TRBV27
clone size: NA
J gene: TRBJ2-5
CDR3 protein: CASSSDSLEETQYF
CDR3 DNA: TGTGCCAGCAGTTCGGACTCTCTAGAAGAGACCCAGTACTTC

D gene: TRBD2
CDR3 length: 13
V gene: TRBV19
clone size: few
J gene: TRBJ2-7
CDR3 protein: CASSSRLALEQYF
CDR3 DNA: TGTGCCAGTAGTTCCCGACTAGCACTCGAGCAGTACTTC

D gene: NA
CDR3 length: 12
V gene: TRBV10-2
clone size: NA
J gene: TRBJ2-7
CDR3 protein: CATTPLSTEQYF
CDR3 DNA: TGCGCCACTACACCTCTATCCACCGAGCAGTACTTC

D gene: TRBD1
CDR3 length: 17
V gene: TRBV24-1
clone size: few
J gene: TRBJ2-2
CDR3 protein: CATSAPPGTGDTGELFF
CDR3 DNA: TGTGCCACCAGTGCTCCCCCTGGCACAGGGGACACCGGGGAGCTGTTTTTT

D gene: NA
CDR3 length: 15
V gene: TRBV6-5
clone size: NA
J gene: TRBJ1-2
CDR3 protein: CASSYGLTGTYGYTF
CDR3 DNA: TGTGCCAGCAGTTACGGGTTGACAGGCACCTATGGCTACACCTTC

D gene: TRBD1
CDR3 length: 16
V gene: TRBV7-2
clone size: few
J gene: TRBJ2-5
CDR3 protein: CASSLGWTGGQETQYF
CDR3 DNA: TGTGCCAGCAGCTTAGGGTGGACAGGGGGCCAAGAGACCCAGTACTTC

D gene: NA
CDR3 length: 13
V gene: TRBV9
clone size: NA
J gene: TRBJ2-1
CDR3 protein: CASSVGGDSTQFF
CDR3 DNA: TGTGCCAGCAGCGTAGGGGGGGACTCAACTCAGTTCTTC

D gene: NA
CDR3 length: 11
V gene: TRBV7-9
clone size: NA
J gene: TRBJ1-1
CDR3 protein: CASSFGTTAFF
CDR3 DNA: TGTGCCAGCAGCTTTGGGACAACAGCTTTCTTT

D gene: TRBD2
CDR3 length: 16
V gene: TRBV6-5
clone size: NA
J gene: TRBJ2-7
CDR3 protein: CASRGGGTSGIHEQYF
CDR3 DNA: TGTGCCAGCAGGGGGGGCGGGACTAGCGGGATCCACGAGCAGTACTTC

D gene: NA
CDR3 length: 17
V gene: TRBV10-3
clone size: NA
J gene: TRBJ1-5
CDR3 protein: CAISEGGIPKGNQPQHF
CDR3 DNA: TGTGCCATCAGTGAGGGGGGGATTCCTAAGGGCAATCAGCCCCAGCATTTT

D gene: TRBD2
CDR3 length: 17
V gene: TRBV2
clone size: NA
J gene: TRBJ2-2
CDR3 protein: CASSPGLAGPGTGELFF
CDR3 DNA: TGTGCCAGCAGCCCGGGACTAGCGGGCCCGGGCACCGGGGAGCTGTTTTTT

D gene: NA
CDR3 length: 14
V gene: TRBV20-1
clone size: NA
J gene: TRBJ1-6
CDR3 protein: CSASQGSDNSPLHF
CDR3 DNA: TGCAGTGCTTCCCAGGGATCGGATAATTCACCCCTCCACTTT

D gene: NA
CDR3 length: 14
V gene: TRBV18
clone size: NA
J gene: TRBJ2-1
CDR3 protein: CASSLNLGYNEQFF
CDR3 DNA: TGTGCCAGCTCACTAAATTTGGGGTACAATGAGCAGTTCTTC

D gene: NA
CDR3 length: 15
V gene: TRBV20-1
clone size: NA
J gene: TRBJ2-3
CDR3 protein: CSAPGPRGITDTQYF
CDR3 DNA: TGCAGTGCCCCGGGCCCTCGGGGGATAACAGATACGCAGTATTTT

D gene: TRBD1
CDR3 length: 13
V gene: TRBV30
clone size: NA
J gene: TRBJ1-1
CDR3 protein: CAWRNAGGTEAFF
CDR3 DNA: TGTGCCTGGAGGAACGCAGGGGGCACTGAAGCTTTCTTT

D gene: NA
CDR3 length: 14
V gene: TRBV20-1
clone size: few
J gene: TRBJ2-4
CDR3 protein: CSASAGTAKNIQYF
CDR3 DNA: TGCAGTGCTAGCGCGGGGACGGCCAAAAACATTCAGTACTTC

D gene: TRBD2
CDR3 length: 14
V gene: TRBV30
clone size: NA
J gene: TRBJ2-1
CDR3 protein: CAGGYSGRENEQFF
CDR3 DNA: TGTGCCGGGGGTTACAGCGGGAGGGAAAATGAGCAGTTCTTC

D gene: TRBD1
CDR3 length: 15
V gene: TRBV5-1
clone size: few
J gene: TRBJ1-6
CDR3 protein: CASSLGDRDNSPLHF
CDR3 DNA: TGCGCCAGCAGCTTGGGTGACAGGGATAATTCACCCCTCCACTTT

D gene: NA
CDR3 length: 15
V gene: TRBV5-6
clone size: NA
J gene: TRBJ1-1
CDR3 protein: CASSKGPRGNTEAFF
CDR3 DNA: TGTGCCAGCAGCAAGGGACCGCGGGGGAACACTGAAGCTTTCTTT

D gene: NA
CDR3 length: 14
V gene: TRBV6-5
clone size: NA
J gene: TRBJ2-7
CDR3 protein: CASRQTSSFREQYF
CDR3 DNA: TGTGCCAGCAGACAGACAAGTTCCTTTCGGGAGCAGTACTTC

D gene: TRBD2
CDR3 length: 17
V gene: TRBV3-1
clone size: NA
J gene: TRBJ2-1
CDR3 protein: CASCLNSGTSGVNEQFF
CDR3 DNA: TGTGCCAGCTGCCTCAACTCCGGGACTAGCGGAGTCAATGAGCAGTTCTTC

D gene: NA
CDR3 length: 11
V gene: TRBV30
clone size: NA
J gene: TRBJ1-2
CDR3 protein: CACGPSLGYTF
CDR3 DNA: TGTGCCTGTGGCCCCTCGCTTGGCTACACCTTC

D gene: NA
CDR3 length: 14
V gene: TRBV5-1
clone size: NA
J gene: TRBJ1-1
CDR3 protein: CASMIGGMNTEAFF
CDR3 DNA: TGCGCCAGCATGATCGGTGGGATGAACACTGAAGCTTTCTTT

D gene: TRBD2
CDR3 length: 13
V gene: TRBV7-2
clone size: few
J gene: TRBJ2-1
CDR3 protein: CASSFTSVNEQFF
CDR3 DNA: TGTGCCAGCAGCTTTACTAGCGTGAATGAGCAGTTCTTC

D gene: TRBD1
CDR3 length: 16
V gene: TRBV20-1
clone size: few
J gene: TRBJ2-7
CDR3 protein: CSARGRQGRPPYEQYF
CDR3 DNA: TGCAGTGCTAGGGGTCGACAGGGACGCCCCCCCTACGAGCAGTACTTC

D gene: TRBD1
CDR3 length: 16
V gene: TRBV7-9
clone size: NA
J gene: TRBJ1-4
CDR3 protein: CASSASGTATNEKLFF
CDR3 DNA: TGTGCCAGCAGCGCTTCCGGGACAGCGACTAATGAAAAACTGTTTTTT

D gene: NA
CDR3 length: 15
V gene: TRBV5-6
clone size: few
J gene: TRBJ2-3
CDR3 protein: CASSLAGYGEDTQYF
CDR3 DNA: TGTGCCAGCAGCTTGGCCGGGTATGGGGAAGATACGCAGTATTTT

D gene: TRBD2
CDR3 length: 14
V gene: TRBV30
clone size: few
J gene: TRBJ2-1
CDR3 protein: CAWRRLAGEDEQFF
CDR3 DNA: TGTGCCTGGAGAAGACTAGCGGGAGAGGATGAGCAGTTCTTC

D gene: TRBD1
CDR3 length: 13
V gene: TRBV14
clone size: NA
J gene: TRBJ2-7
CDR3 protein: CASSQNRGYEQYF
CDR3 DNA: TGTGCCAGCAGCCAAAACAGGGGGTACGAGCAGTACTTC

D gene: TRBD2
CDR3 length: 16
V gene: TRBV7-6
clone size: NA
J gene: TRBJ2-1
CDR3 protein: CASSLDRTSSGNEQFF
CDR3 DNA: TGTGCCAGCAGCTTAGACCGGACTAGCTCAGGCAATGAGCAGTTCTTC

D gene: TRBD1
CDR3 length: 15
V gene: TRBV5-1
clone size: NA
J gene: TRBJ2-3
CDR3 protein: CASSLQGAFGDTQYF
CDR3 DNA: TGCGCCAGCAGCTTACAGGGGGCGTTCGGAGATACGCAGTATTTT

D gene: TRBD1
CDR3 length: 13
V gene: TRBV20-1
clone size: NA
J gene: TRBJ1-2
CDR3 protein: CSASPQGTYGYTF
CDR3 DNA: TGCAGTGCTAGTCCACAGGGGACCTATGGCTACACCTTC

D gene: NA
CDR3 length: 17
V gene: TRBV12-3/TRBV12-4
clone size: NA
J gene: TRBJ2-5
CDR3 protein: CASSPPSVEGGRETQYF
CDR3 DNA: TGTGCCAGCAGTCCCCCCTCGGTGGAGGGGGGACGAGAGACCCAGTACTTC

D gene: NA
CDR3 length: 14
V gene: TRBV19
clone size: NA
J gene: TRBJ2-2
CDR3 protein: CASSNDRGRGELLF
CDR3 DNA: TGTGCCAGTAGTAACGACAGGGGTCGGGGGGAGCTGCTTTTT

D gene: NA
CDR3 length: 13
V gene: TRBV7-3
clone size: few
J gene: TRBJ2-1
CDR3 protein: CASSLGPTDEQFF
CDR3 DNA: TGTGCCAGCAGCTTAGGGCCAACCGATGAGCAGTTCTTC

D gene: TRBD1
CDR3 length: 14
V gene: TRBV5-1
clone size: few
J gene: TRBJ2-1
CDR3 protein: CASSLGTGRREQFF
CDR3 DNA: TGCGCCAGCAGCTTGGGGACAGGGCGACGGGAGCAGTTCTTC

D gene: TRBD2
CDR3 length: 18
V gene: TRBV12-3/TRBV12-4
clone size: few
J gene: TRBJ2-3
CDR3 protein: CASRPGTSGRWRTDTQYF
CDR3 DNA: TGTGCCAGCAGACCCGGGACTAGCGGGAGATGGCGCACAGATACGCAGTATTTT

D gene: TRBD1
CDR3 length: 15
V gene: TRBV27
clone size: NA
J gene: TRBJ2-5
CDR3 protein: CASSSFGQGEETQYF
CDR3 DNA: TGTGCCAGCAGTTCCTTTGGACAGGGTGAAGAGACCCAGTACTTC

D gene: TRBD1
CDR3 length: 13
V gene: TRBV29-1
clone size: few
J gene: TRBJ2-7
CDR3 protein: CSVARDRAYEQYF
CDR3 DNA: TGCAGCGTTGCCCGGGACAGGGCCTACGAGCAGTACTTC

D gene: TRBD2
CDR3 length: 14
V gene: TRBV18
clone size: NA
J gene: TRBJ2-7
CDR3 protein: CASSFRGVRAEQYF
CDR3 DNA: TGTGCCAGCTCATTTCGGGGGGTCAGGGCCGAGCAGTACTTC

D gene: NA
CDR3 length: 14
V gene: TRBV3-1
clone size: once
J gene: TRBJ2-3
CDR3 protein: CASSRSVSTDTQYF
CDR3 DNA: TGTGCCAGCAGCCGGAGCGTTAGCACAGATACGCAGTATTTT

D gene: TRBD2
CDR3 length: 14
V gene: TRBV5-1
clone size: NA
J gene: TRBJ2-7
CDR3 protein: CASSLEGGPFEQYF
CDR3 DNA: TGCGCCAGCAGCTTGGAGGGAGGGCCGTTCGAGCAGTACTTC

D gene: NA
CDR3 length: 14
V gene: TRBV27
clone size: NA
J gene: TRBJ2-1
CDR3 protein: CASIGQSSYNEQFF
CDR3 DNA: TGTGCCAGCATCGGACAAAGCTCCTACAATGAGCAGTTCTTC

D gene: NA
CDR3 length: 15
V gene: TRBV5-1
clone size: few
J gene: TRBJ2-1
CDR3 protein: CASGYSKSSYNEQFF
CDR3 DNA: TGCGCCAGCGGATATAGCAAGAGCTCCTACAATGAGCAGTTCTTC

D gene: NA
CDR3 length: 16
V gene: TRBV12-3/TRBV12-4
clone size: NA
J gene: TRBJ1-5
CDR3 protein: CASRTDTFYSNQPQHF
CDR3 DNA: TGTGCCAGCAGGACGGACACTTTTTATAGCAATCAGCCCCAGCATTTT

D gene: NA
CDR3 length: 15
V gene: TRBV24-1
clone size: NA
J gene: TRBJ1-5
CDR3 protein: CATSDSARTNQPQHF
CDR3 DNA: TGTGCCACCAGTGATTCAGCCAGGACCAATCAGCCCCAGCATTTT

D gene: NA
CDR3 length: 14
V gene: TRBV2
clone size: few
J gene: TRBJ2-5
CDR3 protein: CASSETGVAETQYF
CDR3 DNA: TGTGCCAGCAGTGAAACTGGGGTTGCGGAGACCCAGTACTTC

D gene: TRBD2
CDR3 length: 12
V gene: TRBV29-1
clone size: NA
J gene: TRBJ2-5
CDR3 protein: CSGLAGGETQYF
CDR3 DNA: TGCAGCGGACTAGCGGGGGGGGAGACCCAGTACTTC

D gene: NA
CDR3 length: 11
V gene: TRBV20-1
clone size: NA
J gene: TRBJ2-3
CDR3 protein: CSAPLTDTQYF
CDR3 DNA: TGCAGTGCTCCCCTCACAGATACGCAGTATTTT